One and the same sample provided the 24 T cell receptor beta chains below, sequenced in a study of blood T cells in healthy people across ages (dated by TCRdb to the mid-2010s). The library came from 5' RACE. The data were produced on an Illumina HiSeq 2500. A second PCR of about 7 to 12 cycles was performed with a sample-barcoded 5' primer and a J-beta primer mix. TCRdb took the public reads, trimmed them with fastp at Q25, ran MiXCR for clone calling and kept in-frame beta chains. Duplicate CDR3 protein sequences are folded into a single record with the most common DNA and genes. This sample is represented by some 750,000 distinct CDR3 sequences; about 24% of them were singletons. Less than 25% of the sample comes from the top ten. The sequenced material came from blood. Receptors were obtained from a man aged 65-85 years in good health.

The rearrangement links TRBV5-1 to TRBJ1-4; 7 bases line up with TRBD1. The germline V gene has CDR1 SGHRS and CDR2 YFSETQ. Trimming cost V 4 bases and J 10 bases; bases outside gene matches: 13. The CDR3 has 15 amino acids. Written as DNA, the CDR3 is TGCGCCAGCAGCGCCGGGGACAGCGCAGGTGGAAAACTGTTTTTT. Amino acids: CASSAGDSAGGKLFF.

The rearrangement joins TRBV4-3 to TRBJ2-3, with D perhaps matching TRBD1 or TRBD2 (5 bases each). This CDR3 is built from 14 residues. The V and J ends lost 0 bases and 6 bases respectively, with 10 bases between them. Germline CDR1 reads LGHNA; CDR2 reads YSLEER. CDR3 DNA sequence: TGCGCCAGCAGCCAAGAAGGGGACCGGGATACGCAGTATTTT. As protein: CASSQEGDRDTQYF.

V gene TRBV12-3 or TRBV12-4 combines with J gene TRBJ2-3; 12 bases fit TRBD1. J lost 5 bases, V lost 5 bases, and 11 bases had no gene match. There are 17 residues in the CDR3. CDR3 residues: CASSRDRGRWVGDTQYF. CDR3 sequence (DNA): TGTGCCAGCAGTCGGGACAGGGGGCGCTGGGTGGGAGATACGCAGTATTTT.

The CDR3: CASSPRDGNTEAFF. The CDR3 DNA sequence: TGTGCCAGCAGCCCAAGAGATGGGAACACTGAAGCTTTCTTT. The rearrangement links TRBV3-1 to TRBJ1-1; D unresolved. The CDR3 totals 14 residues. Germline V CDR1 and CDR2: LGHDT, YNNKEL (reference sequence). V lost 4 bases to trimming and J lost 1 base, with 10 bases between them. The whole variable domain, filled in from reference TRBV3-1 and TRBJ1-1, reads DTAVSQTPKYLVTQMGNDKSIKCEQNLGHDTMYWYKQDSKKFLKIMFSYNNKELIINETVPNRFSPKSPDKAHLNLHINSLELGDSAVYFCASSPRDGNTEAFFGQGTRLTVV.

The J gene is TRBJ1-1, the V gene TRBV12-3 or TRBV12-4; weak D call: TRBD1 (6 bases). The V end lost 4 bases, the J end lost 0 bases, and 9 bases lay between the germline ends. The CDR3 length is 14 residues. CDR3 DNA sequence: TGTGCCAGCAGTTGGTCAGGGGTGAACACTGAAGCTTTCTTT. The encoded protein is CASSWSGVNTEAFF.

J is TRBJ2-3 and V is TRBV3-1; D is possibly TRBD2 (6 bases). V lost 7 bases to trimming and J lost 0 bases, with 14 bases between them. In germline, CDR1 is LGHDT, CDR2 YNNKEL (reference sequence). The CDR3 consists of 15 residues. The CDR3 DNA reads TGTGCCAGCACCCAGGACGGGACTAGCACAGATACGCAGTATTTT. This sequence encodes CASTQDGTSTDTQYF.

The CDR3 DNA sequence: TGCAGTGCTAGTGCAGCGGGGGGGGTAGATACGCAGTATTTT. As protein: CSASAAGGVDTQYF. The chain couples TRBV20-1 to TRBJ2-3; 10 nucleotides align to TRBD2. The ends lost 3 bases at V and 5 bases at J; junction bases unmatched: 5. CDR1 and CDR2 from the germline V gene are DFQATT and SNEGSKA (reference sequence). This CDR3 region has 14 residues.

This clonotype was seen more than once but under ten times. DNA for the CDR3: TGCAGTGCTCCCCCGCGAGCTAGCACAGATACGCAGTATTTT. Residues: CSAPPRASTDTQYF. This sequence joins TRBV20-1 and TRBJ2-3; no definite D call. Germline CDR1 is DFQATT and CDR2 is SNEGSKA (reference sequence). Trimming pared 5 bases from V and 0 bases from J, leaving 12 bases between. CDR3 size: 14 residues.

The chain has TRBV6-1 and TRBJ1-2, with 7 positions matching TRBD1. The CDR3 totals 15 residues. J gave up 3 bases and V 4 bases, and 8 bases lay outside the gene matches. CDR1 is MNHNS, CDR2 SASEGT, per germline. CDR3 DNA sequence: TGTGCCAGCAGTGGGCCGGGACAGTTATACTATGGCTACACCTTC. This sequence encodes CASSGPGQLYYGYTF.

On this clonotype itself: A much larger clone sits a single nucleotide away, making a read error possible. The chain recombines TRBV29-1 with TRBJ2-4, with 8 bases aligning to TRBD1. The CDR3 has 12 amino acids. Germline-derived CDR1 and CDR2 are SQVTM and ANQGSEA. This CDR3 is CSAGQGGNIQSF. The CDR3 coding sequence is TGCAGCGCCGGACAGGGCGGAAACATTCAGTCCTTC.

This sequence joins TRBV5-1 and TRBJ2-3; D call uncertain. V was shortened by 10 bases and J by 0 bases, with 15 bases between the two germline ends. This CDR3 is 14 amino acids long. From germline, CDR1 is SGHRS and CDR2 YFSETQ. The CDR3 nucleotides are TGCGCCCTTCCGGTCACTGGGAGCACAGATACGCAGTATTTT. As protein: CALPVTGSTDTQYF.

This clonotype appeared a few times. This sequence joins TRBV30 and TRBJ2-7; weak D call: TRBD2 (7 bases). This CDR3 has 13 residues. CDR1 and CDR2 from the germline V gene are GTSNPN and SVGIG (reference sequence). Between the trimmed V and J ends, which lost 2 bases and 4 bases, there was a span of 12 bases. The CDR3 DNA reads as TGTGCCTGGAGTTTGCGGGGGCGTTACGAGCAGTACGTC. This gives the protein CAWSLRGRYEQYV.

The rearrangement joins TRBV27 to TRBJ2-1; TRBD2 agrees at 9 bases. From germline, CDR1 is MNHEY and CDR2 SMNVEV (reference sequence). Trimming removed 2 bases from V and 0 bases from J; junction bases left unmatched: 5. This CDR3 is built from 17 residues. The CDR3 sequence is CASSLGGAGGSYNEQFF. Here the CDR3 DNA reads TGTGCCAGCAGTTTAGGAGGAGCGGGGGGCTCCTACAATGAGCAGTTCTTC.

The V gene is TRBV7-2, the J gene TRBJ2-6; D is perhaps TRBD1 (5 bases). Trimming removed 7 bases at V and 2 bases at J, with 21 bases between. The germline V gene encodes CDR1 SGHTA and CDR2 FQGNSA. CDR3 length: 18 residues. The CDR3 nucleotides are TGTGCCAGCACCTGTACAGGTCTGACTGGGACTGGGGCCAACGTCCTGACTTTC. Amino acids: CASTCTGLTGTGANVLTF.

The chain uses TRBV21-1 and TRBJ1-5; the table's D gene call, TRBD1, was not cross checked with the DNA. TRBV21-1 represents a pseudogene. The CDR3 is made up of 12 amino acids. The CDR3 here is CASSPGAISPNF. Written as DNA, the CDR3 is TGTGCCAGCAGCCCCGGGGCAATCAGCCCTAATTTT.

This clonotype was picked up a small number of times. The chain uses TRBV5-1 and TRBJ2-3, with 7 positions matching TRBD1. Germline values: CDR1 SGHRS, CDR2 YFSETQ. After removal of 5 bases from V and 4 bases from J, the junction contained 19 bases not matched to a gene. There are 18 residues in the CDR3. CDR3 DNA: TGCGCCAGCAGGCGGAGTGGTCTTACAGGGGTGGTTGCAGATACGCAGTATTTT. Translating it yields CASRRSGLTGVVADTQYF.

The V call is TRBV7-9, the J call TRBJ1-1; the match to TRBD1 covers 8 bases. The length of the CDR3 is 13 residues. V lost 4 bases, J lost 5 bases, and 3 bases stayed unmatched. The germline V gene has CDR1 SEHNR and CDR2 FQNEAQ (reference sequence). CDR3 in amino acids: CASSSQGATEAFF. CDR3 sequence (DNA): TGTGCCAGCAGCTCCCAGGGGGCTACTGAAGCTTTCTTT.

The chain uses TRBV6-6 and TRBJ2-2; D not resolved. The CDR3 contains 12 residues. Per germline, CDR1 MNHNY and CDR2 SVGAGI (reference sequence). The CDR3 spells CAQSTNTGELFF. CDR3 nucleotides: TGTGCTCAGAGTACGAACACCGGGGAGCTGTTTTTT.

This clonotype showed up just a few times. The chain links TRBV18 to TRBJ2-2, with D perhaps assigned TRBD1 or TRBD2 (7 bases each). This CDR3 contains 17 residues. The V end was cut by 5 bases, the J end by 2 bases, with 18 bases between. Germline V lookup: CDR1 KGHSH, CDR2 LQKENI. This CDR3 reads CASSFTGTAGNTGELFF. CDR3 in DNA: TGTGCCAGCTCATTCACCGGGACAGCGGGAAACACCGGGGAGCTGTTTTTT.

The rearrangement links TRBV23-1 to TRBJ2-3; no firm D call. TRBV23-1 is assigned to the ORF class and has an uncertain function. The CDR3 is 14 amino acids. Trimming took off 6 bases at V and 1 base at J, with 11 bases between the two ends. This chain's CDR3 is CASSPGLCTDTQYF. As DNA, the CDR3 is TGCGCCAGCAGCCCTGGGTTGTGCACAGATACGCAGTATTTT.

The CDR3 region has the DNA TGTGCCAGTAGGAGCAAGGGGGTAACTAATGAAAAACTGTTTTTT. It is translated as CASRSKGVTNEKLFF. The gene calls are TRBV19 and TRBJ1-4; D is perhaps TRBD1 (6 bases). This CDR3 spans 15 amino acids. V lost 6 bases and J 1 base, leaving 12 bases between the germline ends. CDR1 and CDR2 from the germline V gene are LNHDA and SQIVND (reference sequence).

This clonotype turned up a few times. V is TRBV20-1 and J is TRBJ1-2, with D tentatively TRBD1 (6 bases). Looked up from germline, CDR1 is DFQATT and CDR2 is SNEGSKA (reference sequence). CDR3 size: 12 residues. Trimming cost V 6 bases and J 1 base, with 9 bases left between them. The CDR3 sequence: CSARDNNYGYTF. The CDR3 DNA sequence: TGCAGTGCAAGGGACAATAACTATGGCTACACCTTC.

The chain employs TRBV20-1 and TRBJ2-3; the match to TRBD2 covers 8 bases. V lost 5 bases and J lost 7; bases outside the gene matches: 17. The CDR3 extends over 16 amino acids. The germline V gene has CDR1 DFQATT and CDR2 SNEGSKA (reference sequence). DNA for the CDR3: TGCAGTGCTCGAGTTACTAGCGGCCCTAATGCGAATACGCAGTATTTT. Translating gives CSARVTSGPNANTQYF.

The chain uses TRBV20-1 and TRBJ1-5; no reliable D call. The germline V and J ends were trimmed by 1 base and 3 bases, with 7 bases remaining between them. The germline gives CDR1 DFQATT, CDR2 SNEGSKA (reference sequence). This CDR3 region has 13 residues. Written as DNA, the CDR3 is TGCAGTGCTAGAGGTCAGCTCAATCAGCCCCAGCATTTT. It specifies CSARGQLNQPQHF.